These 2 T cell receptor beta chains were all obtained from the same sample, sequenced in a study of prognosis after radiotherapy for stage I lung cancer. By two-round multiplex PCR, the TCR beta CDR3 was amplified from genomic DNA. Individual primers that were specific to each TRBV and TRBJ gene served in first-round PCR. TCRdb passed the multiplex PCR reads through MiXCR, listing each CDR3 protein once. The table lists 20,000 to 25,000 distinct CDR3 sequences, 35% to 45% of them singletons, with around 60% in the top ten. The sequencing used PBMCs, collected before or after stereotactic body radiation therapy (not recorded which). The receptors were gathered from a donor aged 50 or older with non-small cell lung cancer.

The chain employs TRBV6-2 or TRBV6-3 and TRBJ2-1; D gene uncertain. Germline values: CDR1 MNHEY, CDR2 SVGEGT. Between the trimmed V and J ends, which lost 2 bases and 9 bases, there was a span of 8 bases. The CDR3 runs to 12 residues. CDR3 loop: CASSYGATEQFF. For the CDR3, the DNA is TGTGCCAGCAGTTACGGAGCAACTGAGCAGTTCTTC.

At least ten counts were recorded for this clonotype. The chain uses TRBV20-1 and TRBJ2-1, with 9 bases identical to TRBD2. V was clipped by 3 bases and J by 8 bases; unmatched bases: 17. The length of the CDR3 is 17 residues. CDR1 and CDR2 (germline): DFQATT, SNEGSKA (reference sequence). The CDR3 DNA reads TGCAGTGCTAGGGAGAATCCTAGCGGGATGAACCTTTATGAGCAGTTCTTC. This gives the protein CSARENPSGMNLYEQFF.